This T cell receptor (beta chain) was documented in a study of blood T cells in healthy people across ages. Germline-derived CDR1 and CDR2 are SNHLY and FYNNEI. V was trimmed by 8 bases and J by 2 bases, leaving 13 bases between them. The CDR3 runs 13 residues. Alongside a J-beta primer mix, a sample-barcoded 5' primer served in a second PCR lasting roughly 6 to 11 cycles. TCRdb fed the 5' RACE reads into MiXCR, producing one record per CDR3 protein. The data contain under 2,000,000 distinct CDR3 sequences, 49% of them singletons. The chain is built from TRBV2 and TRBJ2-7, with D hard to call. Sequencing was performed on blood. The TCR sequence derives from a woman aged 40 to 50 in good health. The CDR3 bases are TGTGCCAGCCGGCAGCCACTAACCTACGAGCAGTACTTC. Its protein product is CASRQPLTYEQYF.